This T cell receptor beta chain stems from a study of Ad26.COV2.S vaccination and SARS-CoV-2 variants. Comments on this clone: Its antigen remains unidentified.

Treatment: around 19 received Ad26.COV2.S at low or high dose, single or two shots; about 5 received placebo; per-sample allocation not given. Sampling took place 63 days after the first vaccine or placebo injection. Notes on the study in general: Spike-specific TCR breadth ran higher among vaccine recipients than placebo recipients.

The V end lost 4 bases, the J end lost 0 bases, and 14 bases lay between the germline ends. The CDR3 is made up of 15 amino acids. CDR1 is SGDLS and CDR2 is YYNGEE in the germline V gene. Profiled with immunoSEQ multiplex PCR; TCRdb holds only in-frame clones, not every one. The sample has hundreds of thousands of clones; 70% to 90% are singletons. The receptor comes from a person aged 18-60 years who received the Ad26.COV2.S COVID-19 vaccine or a placebo. The sample in question was peripheral blood, obtained in a trial of Ad26.COV2.S vaccine versus placebo. The rearrangement joins TRBV9 to TRBJ2-7; a possible D gene is TRBD2 (5 bases). This chain's CDR3 is CASSPGSPFSYEQYF. Here the CDR3 DNA reads TGTGCCAGCAGCCCGGGGTCACCATTCTCCTACGAGCAGTACTTC.